This TCR beta chain is from a study of beta chain features in type 1 diabetes. The wider study: Analysis included roughly 100 million sorted cells drawn from all samples.

Expressed TCRB transcripts got sequenced, as all isolated RNA was reverse transcribed. Sequenced by immunoSEQ multiplex PCR; TCRdb stores in-frame clones only, minus some. The repertoire holds 200,000 to 300,000 clones, with roughly 21% as singletons. In the case of this clone: The antigen remains undetermined.

CDR1 and CDR2 (germline): SGDLS, YYNGEE. The length of the CDR3 is 15 residues. The V and J ends lost 4 bases and 0 bases respectively, with 8 bases between them. Whole-study findings and limits: Fewer junction insertions and more nucleotide deletions appeared in type 1 diabetes patients. All four CD4+ subsets from Type 1 diabetes patients carried moderately but significantly shorter TCRB CDR3s.

A CD45RO/CCR7/CD25/CD127/CD95/CD27 panel sorted naive, central memory, regulatory and stem cell-like memory CD4+ cells. Without exception, sorted populations had purity beyond 98%. J is TRBJ1-6 and V is TRBV9; D unresolved. This clonotype was obtained from a middle-aged woman with type 1 diabetes. The specimen sequenced was naive CD4+ T cells from blood. The CDR3 sequence is CASSPGSSYNSPLHF. In DNA form, the CDR3 reads TGTGCCAGCAGCCCCGGGAGCTCCTATAATTCACCCCTCCACTTT.